This section outlines one TCR beta chain sequence together with its context. The entry originates in a study of preoperative IRX-2 immunotherapy in early breast cancer. Regarding treatment: preoperative locoregional IRX-2 cytokine immunotherapy. Preoperative locoregional IRX-2 cytokine immunotherapy was tested in the phase Ib source study. Germline CDR1 SEHNR, CDR2 FQNEAQ (reference sequence). V shed 4 bases, J shed 4 bases, and the junction held 5 bases outside the gene matches. The CDR3 runs to 14 residues. Here immunoSEQ multiplex PCR was the method, and the copy in TCRdb shows in-frame clones only, minus some. The table has around 60,000 clones, approximately 94% seen once.

The chain joins TRBV7-9 to TRBJ2-5; 8 bases map to TRBD2. This material was acquired from a patient treated with IRX-2 immunotherapy. This clonotype originated in a human donor with breast cancer. The DNA of the CDR3 is TGTGCCAGCAGCTCCGGGGGGGGAGGAGAGACCCAGTACTTC. This sequence encodes CASSSGGGGETQYF.